Included here is one TCR beta chain sequence, with context. Its antigen remains unidentified. Each single cDNA molecule received a unique molecular identifier. TCRdb called the 5' RACE reads again in MiXCR, with one record for every CDR3 protein. The data hold about 84,000 distinct CDR3 sequences, with 12% observed a single time. This entry is derived from a study of early T cells in non-severe SARS-CoV-2 infection. At the level of the study: Sequencing targeted bulk RNA from unsorted whole blood, leaving chains unpaired.

Trimming left V 3 bases short and J 2 bases short, with 14 bases between. The germline V gene encodes CDR1 MGHRA and CDR2 YSYEKL. This CDR3 region has 15 residues. Regarding the study as a whole: Matching against VDJdb likely underestimated virus-specific expansions, favoring anti-spike CD8.

This chain uses TRBV4-1 with TRBJ2-7; possible D gene TRBD1, 5 bases. The clonotype comes from an adult who was a healthcare worker with PCR-confirmed SARS-CoV-2 infection or an uninfected control (not recorded which). Material for sequencing was whole blood. This CDR3 is CASSHASAGTYEQYF. CDR3 sequence (DNA): TGCGCCAGCAGCCATGCCTCGGCAGGGACCTACGAGCAGTACTTC.